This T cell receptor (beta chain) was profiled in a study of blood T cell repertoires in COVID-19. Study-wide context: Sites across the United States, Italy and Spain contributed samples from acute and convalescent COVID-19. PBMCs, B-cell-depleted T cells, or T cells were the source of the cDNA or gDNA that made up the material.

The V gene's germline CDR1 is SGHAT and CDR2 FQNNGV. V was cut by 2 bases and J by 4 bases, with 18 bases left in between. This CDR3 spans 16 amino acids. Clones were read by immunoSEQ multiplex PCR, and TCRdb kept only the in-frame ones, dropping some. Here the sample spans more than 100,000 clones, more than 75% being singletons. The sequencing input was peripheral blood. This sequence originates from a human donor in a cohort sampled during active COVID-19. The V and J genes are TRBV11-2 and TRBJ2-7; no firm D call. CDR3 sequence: CASSLRFDGATYEQYF. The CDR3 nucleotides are TGTGCCAGCAGCTTACGTTTTGACGGAGCCACATACGAGCAGTACTTC. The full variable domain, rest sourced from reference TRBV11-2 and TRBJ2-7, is EAGVAQSPRYKIIEKRQSVAFWCNPISGHATLYWYQQILGQGPKLLIQFQNNGVVDDSQLPKDRFSAERLKGVDSTLKIQPAKLEDSAVYLCASSLRFDGATYEQYFGPGTRLTVT.